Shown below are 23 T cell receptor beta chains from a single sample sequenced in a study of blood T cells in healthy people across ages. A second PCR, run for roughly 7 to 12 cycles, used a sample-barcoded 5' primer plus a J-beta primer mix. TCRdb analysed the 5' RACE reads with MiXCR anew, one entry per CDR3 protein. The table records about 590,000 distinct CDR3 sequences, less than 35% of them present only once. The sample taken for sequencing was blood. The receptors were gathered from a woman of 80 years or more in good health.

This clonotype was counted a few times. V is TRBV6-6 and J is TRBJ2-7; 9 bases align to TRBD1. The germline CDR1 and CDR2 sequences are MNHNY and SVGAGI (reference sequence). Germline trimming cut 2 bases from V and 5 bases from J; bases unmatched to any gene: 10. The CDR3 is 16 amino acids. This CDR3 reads CASSYATGTGLHEQYF. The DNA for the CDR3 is TGTGCCAGCAGTTACGCCACCGGGACAGGGCTCCACGAGCAGTACTTC.

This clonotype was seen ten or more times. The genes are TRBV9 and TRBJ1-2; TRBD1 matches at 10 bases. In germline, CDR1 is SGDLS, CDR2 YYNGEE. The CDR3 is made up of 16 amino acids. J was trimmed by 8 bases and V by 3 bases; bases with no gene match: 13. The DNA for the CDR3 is TGTGCCAGCAGCGCCGGGACAGGGGACGTGCCTTTGGGCTACACCTTC. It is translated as CASSAGTGDVPLGYTF.

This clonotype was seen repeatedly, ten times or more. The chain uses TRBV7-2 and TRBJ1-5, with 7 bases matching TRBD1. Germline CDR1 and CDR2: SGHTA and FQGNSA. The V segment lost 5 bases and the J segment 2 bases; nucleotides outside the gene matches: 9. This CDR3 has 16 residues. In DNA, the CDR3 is TGTGCCAGCAGCCCGGGCGACAGGGTAGGCAATCAGCCCCAGCATTTT. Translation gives CASSPGDRVGNQPQHF.

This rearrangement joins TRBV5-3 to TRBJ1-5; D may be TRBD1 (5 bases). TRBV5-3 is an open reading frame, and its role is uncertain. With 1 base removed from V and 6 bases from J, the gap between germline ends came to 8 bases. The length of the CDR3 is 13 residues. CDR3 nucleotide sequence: TGTGCCAGAAGCTTGAGGGACCCTCAGCCCCAGCATTTT. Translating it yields CARSLRDPQPQHF.

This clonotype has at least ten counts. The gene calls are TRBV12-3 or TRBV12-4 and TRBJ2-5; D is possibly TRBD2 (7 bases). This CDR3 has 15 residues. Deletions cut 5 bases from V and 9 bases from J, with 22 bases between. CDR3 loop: CASSTQGRGIAPQYF. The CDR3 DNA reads TGTGCCAGCAGTACCCAGGGGAGGGGCATTGCCCCCCAGTACTTC.

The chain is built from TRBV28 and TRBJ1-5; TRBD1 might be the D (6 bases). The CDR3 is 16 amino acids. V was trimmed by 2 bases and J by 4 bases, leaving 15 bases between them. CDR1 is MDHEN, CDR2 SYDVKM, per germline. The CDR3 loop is CASSLGTGQKNQPQHF. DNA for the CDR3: TGTGCCAGCAGTTTAGGCACCGGACAGAAGAATCAGCCCCAGCATTTT.

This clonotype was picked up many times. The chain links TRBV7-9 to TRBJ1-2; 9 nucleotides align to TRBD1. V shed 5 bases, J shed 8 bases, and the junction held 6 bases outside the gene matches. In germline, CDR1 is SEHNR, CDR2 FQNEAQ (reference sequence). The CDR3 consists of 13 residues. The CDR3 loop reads CASSRGQGEGYTF. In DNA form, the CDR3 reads TGTGCCAGCAGCCGGGGACAGGGAGAAGGCTACACCTTC.

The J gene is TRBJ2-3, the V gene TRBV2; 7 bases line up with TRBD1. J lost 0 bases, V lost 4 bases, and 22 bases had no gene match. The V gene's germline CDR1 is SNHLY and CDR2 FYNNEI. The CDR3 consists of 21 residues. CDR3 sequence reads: CASSGMKVGARDSTSTDTQYF. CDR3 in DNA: TGTGCCAGCAGTGGTATGAAGGTTGGAGCCAGGGACAGCACGAGCACAGATACGCAGTATTTT.

The CDR3 region is CATSDFIAGGANEQFF. The CDR3 DNA reads TGTGCCACCAGTGATTTTATAGCGGGGGGGGCAAATGAGCAGTTCTTC. The V gene is TRBV24-1, the J gene TRBJ2-1; 11 bases match TRBD2. The CDR3 spans 16 residues. CDR1 and CDR2 (germline): KGHDR, SFDVKD. V trimming: 1 base; J trimming: 7 bases; junction bases outside the gene matches: 5.

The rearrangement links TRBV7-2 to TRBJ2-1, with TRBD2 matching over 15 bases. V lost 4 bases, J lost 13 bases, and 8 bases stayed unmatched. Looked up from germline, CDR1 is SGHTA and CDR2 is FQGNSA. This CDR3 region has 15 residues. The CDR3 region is CASSWTSGGESGQFF. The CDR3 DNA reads TGTGCCAGCAGCTGGACTAGCGGGGGGGAGTCGGGCCAGTTCTTC.

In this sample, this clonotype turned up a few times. The CDR3 spells CAWSTRRGLGNTEAFF. The CDR3 DNA reads TGTGCCTGGAGTACTCGTCGGGGGCTGGGGAACACTGAAGCTTTCTTT. This chain links TRBV30 with TRBJ1-1, with D possibly matching TRBD1 (6 bases). This CDR3 contains 16 residues. Trimming cost V 2 bases and J 1 base, with 17 bases left between them. Germline CDR1 is GTSNPN and CDR2 is SVGIG (reference sequence).

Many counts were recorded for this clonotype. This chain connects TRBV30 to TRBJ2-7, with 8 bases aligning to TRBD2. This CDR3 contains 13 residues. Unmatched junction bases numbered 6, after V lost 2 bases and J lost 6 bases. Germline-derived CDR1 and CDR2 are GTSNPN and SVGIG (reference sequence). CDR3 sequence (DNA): TGTGCCTGGAGTACAGGACTAGCAGTCGAGCAGTACTTC. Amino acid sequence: CAWSTGLAVEQYF.

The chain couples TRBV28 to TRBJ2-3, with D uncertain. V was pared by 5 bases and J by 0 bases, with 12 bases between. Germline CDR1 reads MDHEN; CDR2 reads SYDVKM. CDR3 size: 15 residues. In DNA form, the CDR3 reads TGTGCCAGCAGTCCTTTAGTTACTAGCACAGATACGCAGTATTTT. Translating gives CASSPLVTSTDTQYF.

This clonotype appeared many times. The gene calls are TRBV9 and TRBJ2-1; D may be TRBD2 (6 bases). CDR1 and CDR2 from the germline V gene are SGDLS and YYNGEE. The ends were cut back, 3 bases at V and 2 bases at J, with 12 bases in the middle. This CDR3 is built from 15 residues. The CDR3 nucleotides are TGTGCCAGCAGCGGGGCTAGCGCGACCTACAATGAGCAGTTCTTC. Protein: CASSGASATYNEQFF. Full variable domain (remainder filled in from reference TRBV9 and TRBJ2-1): DSGVTQTPKHLITATGQRVTLRCSPRSGDLSVYWYQQSLDQGLQFLIQYYNGEERAKGNILERFSAQQFPDLHSELNLSSLELGDSALYFCASSGASATYNEQFFGPGTRLTVL.

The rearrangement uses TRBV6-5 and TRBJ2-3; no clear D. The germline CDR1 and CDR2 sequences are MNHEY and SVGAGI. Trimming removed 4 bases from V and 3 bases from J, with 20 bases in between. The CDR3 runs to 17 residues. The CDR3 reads CASSSGYASLRTDTQYF. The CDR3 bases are TGTGCCAGCAGTTCGGGTTATGCGAGTTTGAGAACAGATACGCAGTATTTT.

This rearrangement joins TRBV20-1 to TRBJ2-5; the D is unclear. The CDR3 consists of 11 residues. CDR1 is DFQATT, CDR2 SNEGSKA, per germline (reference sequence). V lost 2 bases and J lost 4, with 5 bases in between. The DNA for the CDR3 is TGCAGTGCTAGACTAAGAGAGACCCAGTACTTC. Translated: CSARLRETQYF.

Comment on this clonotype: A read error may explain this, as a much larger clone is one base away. In DNA, the CDR3 is TGTGCCAGCAGCCCCCACCCTGAGGCCAGGGAGCAGTTCTTC. It specifies CASSPHPEAREQFF. This sequence joins TRBV11-2 and TRBJ2-1, with no clear D. V gave up 5 bases and J gave up 10 bases, with 18 bases separating them. The CDR3 covers 14 residues. Looked up from germline, CDR1 is SGHAT and CDR2 is FQNNGV. The full variable domain, with the rest looked up from reference TRBV11-2 and TRBJ2-1, is EAGVAQSPRYKIIEKRQSVAFWCNPISGHATLYWYQQILGQGPKLLIQFQNNGVVDDSQLPKDRFSAERLKGVDSTLKIQPAKLEDSAVYLCASSPHPEAREQFFGPGTRLTVL.

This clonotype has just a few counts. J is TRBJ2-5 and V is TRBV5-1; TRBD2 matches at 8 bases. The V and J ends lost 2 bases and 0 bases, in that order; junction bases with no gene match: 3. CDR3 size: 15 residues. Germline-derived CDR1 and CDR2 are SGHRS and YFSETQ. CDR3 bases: TGCGCCAGCAGCTTTAGCGGGAAGAACCAAGAGACCCAGTACTTC. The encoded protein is CASSFSGKNQETQYF.

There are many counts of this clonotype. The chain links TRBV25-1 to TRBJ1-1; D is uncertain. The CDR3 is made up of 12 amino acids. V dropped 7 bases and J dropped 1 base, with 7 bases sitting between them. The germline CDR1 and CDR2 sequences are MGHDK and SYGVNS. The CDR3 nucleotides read TGTGCCAGCATAGGATCGAACACTGAAGCTTTCTTT. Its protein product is CASIGSNTEAFF.

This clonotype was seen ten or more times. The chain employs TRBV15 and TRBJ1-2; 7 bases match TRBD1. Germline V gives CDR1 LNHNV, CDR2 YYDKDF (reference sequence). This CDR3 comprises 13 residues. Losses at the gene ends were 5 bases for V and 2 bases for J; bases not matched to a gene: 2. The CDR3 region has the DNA TGTGCCACCAGCGAGGGACAGAACTATGGCTACACCTTC. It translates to CATSEGQNYGYTF.

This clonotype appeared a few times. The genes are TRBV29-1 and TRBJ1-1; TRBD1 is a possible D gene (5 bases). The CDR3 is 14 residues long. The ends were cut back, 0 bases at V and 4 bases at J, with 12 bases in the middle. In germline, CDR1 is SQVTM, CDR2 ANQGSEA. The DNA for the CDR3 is TGCAGCGTTGAAGATACCAGGGAGGGCACTGAAGCTTTCTTT. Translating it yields CSVEDTREGTEAFF. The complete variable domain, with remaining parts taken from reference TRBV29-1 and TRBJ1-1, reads SAVISQKPSRDICQRGTSLTIQCQVDSQVTMMFWYRQQPGQSLTLIATANQGSEATYESGFVIDKFPISRPNLTFSTLTVSNMSPEDSSIYLCSVEDTREGTEAFFGQGTRLTVV.

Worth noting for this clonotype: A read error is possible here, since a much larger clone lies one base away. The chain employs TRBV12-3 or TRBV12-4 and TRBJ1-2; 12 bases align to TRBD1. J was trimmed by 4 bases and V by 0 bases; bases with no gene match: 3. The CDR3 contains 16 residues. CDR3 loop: CASSLAGQGAGYGYTF. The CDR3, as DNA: TGTGCCAGCAGTTTAGCGGGACAGGGGGCGGGCTATGGCTACACCTTC.

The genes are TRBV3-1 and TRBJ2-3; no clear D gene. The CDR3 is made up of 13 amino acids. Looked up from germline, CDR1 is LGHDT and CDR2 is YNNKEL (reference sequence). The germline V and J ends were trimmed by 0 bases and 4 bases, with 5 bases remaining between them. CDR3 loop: CASSQDVADTQYF. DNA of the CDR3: TGTGCCAGCAGCCAAGATGTCGCAGATACGCAGTATTTT.